This T cell receptor beta chain comes out of a study of T cell responses to AZD1222 COVID-19 vaccine. Comment on this clone: The target antigen is unknown.

This CDR3 spans 15 amino acids. Trimming shortened V by 6 bases and J by 4 bases, and 18 bases separated the two germline ends. Per the germline V gene, CDR1 is SGHRS and CDR2 is YFSETQ. Sequencing was performed with immunoSEQ multiplex PCR; in TCRdb, only in-frame clones are kept and a portion is missing. The table includes about 140,000 clones, about 90% detected once. Broader study findings: Nearly half of the spike-specific TCRs reportedly recognize variant regions that carry no mutations.

The material sequenced was peripheral blood, taken on day 0 of AZD1222 vaccination. This TCR was sampled from an adult in good health. The chain recombines TRBV5-1 with TRBJ2-3; a possible D gene is TRBD1 (6 bases). CDR3 sequence reads: CASKGKDSRADTQYF. The CDR3 DNA follows: TGCGCCAGCAAGGGGAAGGACAGTCGGGCAGATACGCAGTATTTT.